This TCR beta chain was recorded in a study of blood T cells in healthy people across ages. Study conclusions and caveats: It was held that the diversity estimates obtained from one million T cells were underestimates.

V shed 2 bases, J shed 1 base, and the junction held 5 bases outside the gene matches. The CDR3 length is 18 residues. CDR1 is LGHNA, CDR2 YSLEER, per germline. Primers used in a second PCR of about 6 to 11 cycles were a sample-barcoded 5' primer and a J-beta primer mix. Each of the samples gave a minimum of 2.5 million paired-end reads that contained CDR3. MiXCR was run by TCRdb on the 5' RACE reads, yielding one entry per CDR3 protein. Of fewer than 2,000,000 distinct CDR3 sequences in the sample, roughly two fifths were seen once. Of note for this clonotype: No antigen is known for it.

What was sequenced was blood. V gene TRBV4-3 combines with J gene TRBJ2-6, with 10 bases aligning to TRBD1. This receptor was identified in a human donor in good health. CDR3 loop: CASSQSGTGASGANVLTF. Here the CDR3 DNA reads TGCGCCAGCAGCCAATCCGGGACAGGGGCGTCTGGGGCCAACGTCCTGACTTTC.